The rows below give T cell receptor beta chains drawn from one sample of a study of OX40 agonist ivuxolimab in advanced cancers. Only in-frame clones appear in the TCRdb table, and some are missing; sequencing was by immunoSEQ multiplex PCR. The data show approximately 84,000 clones, with 70% to 90% seen just once and less than 2% held by the top ten. Sequenced here: CD4+ or CD8+ T cells sorted from blood, sampled in a trial of the OX40 agonist ivuxolimab. Every receptor here comes from an adult with an advanced solid tumor such as melanoma, head and neck, liver or kidney cancer. CDR3s include the opening cysteine and the closing phenylalanine or tryptophan. A D gene is named only where the DNA matches it firmly. Only part of the rows carry a size: once, few, many, or a class if the clone is expanded.

TRBV27	TRBD1	NA	14	TRBJ2-3	CASSFRQGADTQYF	TGTGCCAGCAGTTTCCGCCAGGGGGCAGATACGCAGTATTTT
TRBV19	TRBD1	once	14	TRBJ2-2	CASTGTGKGGELFF	TGTGCCAGCACCGGGACAGGGAAGGGCGGGGAGCTGTTTTTT
TRBV5-1	NA	NA	14	TRBJ1-3	CASSLNPGEDTIYF	TGCGCCAGCAGCTTGAATCCGGGGGAGGACACCATATATTTT
TRBV5-1	NA	NA	11	TRBJ2-7	CASSFGDEQYF	TGCGCCAGCAGCTTCGGGGACGAGCAGTACTTC
TRBV5-5	NA	NA	14	TRBJ1-5	CASSLLPSNQPQHF	TGTGCCAGCAGCTTGCTACCGAGCAATCAGCCCCAGCATTTT
TRBV6-6	NA	NA	14	TRBJ1-6	CASSYKGEDSPLHF	TGTGCCAGCAGTTACAAGGGGGAAGATTCACCCCTCCACTTT
TRBV10-3	TRBD1	NA	15	TRBJ1-2	CAISKQGADNYGYTF	TGTGCCATCAGTAAACAGGGGGCTGATAACTATGGCTACACCTTC
TRBV5-4	NA	NA	14	TRBJ1-6	CASSLARAGSPLHF	TGTGCCAGCAGCTTGGCCAGGGCCGGTTCACCCCTCCACTTT
TRBV30	NA	NA	12	TRBJ2-7	CAWSVLRGEQYF	TGTGCCTGGAGTGTACTCAGGGGTGAGCAGTACTTC
TRBV2	NA	NA	13	TRBJ2-3	CASTSVNTDTQYF	TGTGCCAGCACCAGTGTTAACACAGATACGCAGTATTTT
TRBV18	NA	NA	17	TRBJ1-6	CASSPLGGASLTSPLHF	TGTGCCAGCTCACCACTCGGGGGTGCATCGTTGACTTCACCCCTCCACTTT
TRBV29-1	TRBD1	NA	14	TRBJ2-2	CSVGDRVNTGELFF	TGCAGCGTTGGGGACAGAGTTAACACCGGGGAGCTGTTTTTT
TRBV5-1	TRBD1	NA	20	TRBJ2-1	CASSLFGTDSRQGQRNEQFF	TGCGCCAGCAGCTTGTTCGGGACAGACAGCCGACAGGGTCAGAGGAATGAGCAGTTCTTC
TRBV29-1	TRBD1	few	13	TRBJ2-5	CSVRDRVEETQYF	TGCAGCGTTAGAGACAGGGTGGAAGAGACCCAGTACTTC
TRBV11-2	NA	NA	12	TRBJ2-2	CASSLSTGELFF	TGTGCCAGCAGCCTGAGTACCGGGGAGCTGTTTTTT
TRBV9	NA	NA	15	TRBJ2-3	CASSLRPRGTDTQYF	TGTGCCAGCAGCTTGCGGCCCCGGGGCACAGATACGCAGTATTTT
TRBV5-1	NA	NA	17	TRBJ1-3	CASSLDVGSKIGNTIYF	TGCGCCAGCAGCTTGGATGTGGGGTCTAAGATCGGAAACACCATATATTTT
TRBV19	NA	once	16	TRBJ2-7	CASSMGHSRGSYEQYF	TGTGCCAGTAGTATGGGTCACTCAAGAGGCTCCTACGAGCAGTACTTC
TRBV4-2	TRBD1	NA	16	TRBJ1-5	CASSQAGRGVGQPQHF	TGTGCCAGCAGCCAAGCCGGCAGGGGGGTAGGTCAGCCCCAGCATTTT
TRBV7-9	NA	NA	14	TRBJ1-2	CASSFFGPRGGYTF	TGTGCCAGCAGCTTTTTTGGACCGAGGGGTGGCTACACCTTC
TRBV27	TRBD1	NA	14	TRBJ1-2	CASSFGTGGNGYTF	TGTGCCAGCAGTTTCGGGACAGGGGGTAATGGCTACACCTTC
TRBV5-6	TRBD2	NA	15	TRBJ2-7	CASRARGEGSYEQYF	TGTGCCAGCAGAGCACGGGGGGAGGGCTCCTACGAGCAGTACTTC
TRBV2	TRBD1	NA	15	TRBJ2-3	CASSPRTGGLDTQYF	TGTGCCAGCAGCCCTAGGACAGGGGGCTTAGATACGCAGTATTTT
TRBV28	NA	NA	15	TRBJ1-1	CASSLGVEGDTEAFF	TGTGCCAGCAGTTTGGGGGTTGAGGGGGACACTGAAGCTTTCTTT
TRBV30	NA	NA	12	TRBJ1-1	CAWSVVAGEAFF	TGTGCCTGGAGTGTAGTGGCCGGTGAAGCTTTCTTT
TRBV2	NA	NA	13	TRBJ2-1	CASRGGYYNEQFF	TGTGCCAGCAGGGGTGGGTACTACAATGAGCAGTTCTTC
TRBV9	TRBD1	NA	12	TRBJ2-1	CASSGAGTGLIF	TGTGCCAGCAGCGGCGCCGGGACAGGGTTAATCTTC
TRBV15	NA	NA	15	TRBJ1-3	CATSRDLGPGNTIYF	TGTGCCACCAGCAGGGATCTCGGACCTGGAAACACCATATATTTT